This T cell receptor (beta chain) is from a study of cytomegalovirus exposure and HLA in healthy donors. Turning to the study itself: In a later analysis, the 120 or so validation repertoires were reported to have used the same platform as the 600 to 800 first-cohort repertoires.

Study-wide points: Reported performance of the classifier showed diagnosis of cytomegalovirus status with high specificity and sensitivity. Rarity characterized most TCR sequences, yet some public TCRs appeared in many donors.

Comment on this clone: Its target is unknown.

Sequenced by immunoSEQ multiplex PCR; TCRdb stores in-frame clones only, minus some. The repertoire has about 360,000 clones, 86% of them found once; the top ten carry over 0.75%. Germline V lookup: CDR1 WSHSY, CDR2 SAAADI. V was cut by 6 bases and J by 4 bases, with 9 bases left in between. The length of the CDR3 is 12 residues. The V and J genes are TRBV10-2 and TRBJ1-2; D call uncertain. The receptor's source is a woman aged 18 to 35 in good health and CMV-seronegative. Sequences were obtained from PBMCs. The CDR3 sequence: CASSAEGYGYTF. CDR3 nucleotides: TGCGCCAGCAGCGCTGAGGGCTATGGCTACACCTTC.